Here is one TCR beta chain with its context. Healthy donors had no documented immune events, such as infections, while sampled. TCRdb's table, derived via immunoSEQ multiplex PCR, lists solely in-frame clones and lacks some. The sample shows approximately 130,000 clones, approximately 86% of them seen only once. The sample is drawn from a study of identifying expanded T cells in peripheral blood. The CDR3 runs to 15 residues. The V gene's germline CDR1 is SNHLY and CDR2 FYNNEI. V was pared by 2 bases and J by 7 bases, with 8 bases of the junction left unmatched. The sample comprised blood. This TCR derives from a person aged 18 to 75 in good health. The chain employs TRBV2 and TRBJ2-1; TRBD1 matches at 7 bases. CDR3 amino acids: CASSEQGVFGNEQFF. The CDR3 region has the DNA TGTGCCAGCAGTGAACAGGGGGTATTTGGGAATGAGCAGTTCTTC. The full variable domain, completed using reference TRBV2 and TRBJ2-1, is EPEVTQTPSHQVTQMGQEVILRCVPISNHLYFYWYRQILGQKVEFLVSFYNNEISEKSEIFDDQFSVERPDGSNFTLKIRSTKLEDSAMYFCASSEQGVFGNEQFFGPGTRLTVL.